This T cell receptor (beta chain) stems from a study of cytomegalovirus exposure and HLA in healthy donors. The primer mix had 60 Vbeta and 13 Jbeta primers. Some clones are missing from TCRdb's copy, which holds only in-frame ones; the method was immunoSEQ multiplex PCR. The data show roughly 170,000 clones, about 80% seen once. The V gene end was trimmed by 4 bases and the J gene end by 8 bases; junction bases not matched to a gene: 7. CDR3 length equals 15 residues. The germline V gene encodes CDR1 SGHVS and CDR2 FNYEAQ. What was sequenced was PBMCs. The TCR comes from a woman in her 30s in good health and CMV-seronegative. This chain uses TRBV7-6 with TRBJ1-4; TRBD1 aligns across 10 bases. CDR3 nucleotide sequence: TGTGCCAGCAGCTCCCCCGGGACAGGGGAAGAAAAACTGTTTTTT. Its translation: CASSSPGTGEEKLFF.